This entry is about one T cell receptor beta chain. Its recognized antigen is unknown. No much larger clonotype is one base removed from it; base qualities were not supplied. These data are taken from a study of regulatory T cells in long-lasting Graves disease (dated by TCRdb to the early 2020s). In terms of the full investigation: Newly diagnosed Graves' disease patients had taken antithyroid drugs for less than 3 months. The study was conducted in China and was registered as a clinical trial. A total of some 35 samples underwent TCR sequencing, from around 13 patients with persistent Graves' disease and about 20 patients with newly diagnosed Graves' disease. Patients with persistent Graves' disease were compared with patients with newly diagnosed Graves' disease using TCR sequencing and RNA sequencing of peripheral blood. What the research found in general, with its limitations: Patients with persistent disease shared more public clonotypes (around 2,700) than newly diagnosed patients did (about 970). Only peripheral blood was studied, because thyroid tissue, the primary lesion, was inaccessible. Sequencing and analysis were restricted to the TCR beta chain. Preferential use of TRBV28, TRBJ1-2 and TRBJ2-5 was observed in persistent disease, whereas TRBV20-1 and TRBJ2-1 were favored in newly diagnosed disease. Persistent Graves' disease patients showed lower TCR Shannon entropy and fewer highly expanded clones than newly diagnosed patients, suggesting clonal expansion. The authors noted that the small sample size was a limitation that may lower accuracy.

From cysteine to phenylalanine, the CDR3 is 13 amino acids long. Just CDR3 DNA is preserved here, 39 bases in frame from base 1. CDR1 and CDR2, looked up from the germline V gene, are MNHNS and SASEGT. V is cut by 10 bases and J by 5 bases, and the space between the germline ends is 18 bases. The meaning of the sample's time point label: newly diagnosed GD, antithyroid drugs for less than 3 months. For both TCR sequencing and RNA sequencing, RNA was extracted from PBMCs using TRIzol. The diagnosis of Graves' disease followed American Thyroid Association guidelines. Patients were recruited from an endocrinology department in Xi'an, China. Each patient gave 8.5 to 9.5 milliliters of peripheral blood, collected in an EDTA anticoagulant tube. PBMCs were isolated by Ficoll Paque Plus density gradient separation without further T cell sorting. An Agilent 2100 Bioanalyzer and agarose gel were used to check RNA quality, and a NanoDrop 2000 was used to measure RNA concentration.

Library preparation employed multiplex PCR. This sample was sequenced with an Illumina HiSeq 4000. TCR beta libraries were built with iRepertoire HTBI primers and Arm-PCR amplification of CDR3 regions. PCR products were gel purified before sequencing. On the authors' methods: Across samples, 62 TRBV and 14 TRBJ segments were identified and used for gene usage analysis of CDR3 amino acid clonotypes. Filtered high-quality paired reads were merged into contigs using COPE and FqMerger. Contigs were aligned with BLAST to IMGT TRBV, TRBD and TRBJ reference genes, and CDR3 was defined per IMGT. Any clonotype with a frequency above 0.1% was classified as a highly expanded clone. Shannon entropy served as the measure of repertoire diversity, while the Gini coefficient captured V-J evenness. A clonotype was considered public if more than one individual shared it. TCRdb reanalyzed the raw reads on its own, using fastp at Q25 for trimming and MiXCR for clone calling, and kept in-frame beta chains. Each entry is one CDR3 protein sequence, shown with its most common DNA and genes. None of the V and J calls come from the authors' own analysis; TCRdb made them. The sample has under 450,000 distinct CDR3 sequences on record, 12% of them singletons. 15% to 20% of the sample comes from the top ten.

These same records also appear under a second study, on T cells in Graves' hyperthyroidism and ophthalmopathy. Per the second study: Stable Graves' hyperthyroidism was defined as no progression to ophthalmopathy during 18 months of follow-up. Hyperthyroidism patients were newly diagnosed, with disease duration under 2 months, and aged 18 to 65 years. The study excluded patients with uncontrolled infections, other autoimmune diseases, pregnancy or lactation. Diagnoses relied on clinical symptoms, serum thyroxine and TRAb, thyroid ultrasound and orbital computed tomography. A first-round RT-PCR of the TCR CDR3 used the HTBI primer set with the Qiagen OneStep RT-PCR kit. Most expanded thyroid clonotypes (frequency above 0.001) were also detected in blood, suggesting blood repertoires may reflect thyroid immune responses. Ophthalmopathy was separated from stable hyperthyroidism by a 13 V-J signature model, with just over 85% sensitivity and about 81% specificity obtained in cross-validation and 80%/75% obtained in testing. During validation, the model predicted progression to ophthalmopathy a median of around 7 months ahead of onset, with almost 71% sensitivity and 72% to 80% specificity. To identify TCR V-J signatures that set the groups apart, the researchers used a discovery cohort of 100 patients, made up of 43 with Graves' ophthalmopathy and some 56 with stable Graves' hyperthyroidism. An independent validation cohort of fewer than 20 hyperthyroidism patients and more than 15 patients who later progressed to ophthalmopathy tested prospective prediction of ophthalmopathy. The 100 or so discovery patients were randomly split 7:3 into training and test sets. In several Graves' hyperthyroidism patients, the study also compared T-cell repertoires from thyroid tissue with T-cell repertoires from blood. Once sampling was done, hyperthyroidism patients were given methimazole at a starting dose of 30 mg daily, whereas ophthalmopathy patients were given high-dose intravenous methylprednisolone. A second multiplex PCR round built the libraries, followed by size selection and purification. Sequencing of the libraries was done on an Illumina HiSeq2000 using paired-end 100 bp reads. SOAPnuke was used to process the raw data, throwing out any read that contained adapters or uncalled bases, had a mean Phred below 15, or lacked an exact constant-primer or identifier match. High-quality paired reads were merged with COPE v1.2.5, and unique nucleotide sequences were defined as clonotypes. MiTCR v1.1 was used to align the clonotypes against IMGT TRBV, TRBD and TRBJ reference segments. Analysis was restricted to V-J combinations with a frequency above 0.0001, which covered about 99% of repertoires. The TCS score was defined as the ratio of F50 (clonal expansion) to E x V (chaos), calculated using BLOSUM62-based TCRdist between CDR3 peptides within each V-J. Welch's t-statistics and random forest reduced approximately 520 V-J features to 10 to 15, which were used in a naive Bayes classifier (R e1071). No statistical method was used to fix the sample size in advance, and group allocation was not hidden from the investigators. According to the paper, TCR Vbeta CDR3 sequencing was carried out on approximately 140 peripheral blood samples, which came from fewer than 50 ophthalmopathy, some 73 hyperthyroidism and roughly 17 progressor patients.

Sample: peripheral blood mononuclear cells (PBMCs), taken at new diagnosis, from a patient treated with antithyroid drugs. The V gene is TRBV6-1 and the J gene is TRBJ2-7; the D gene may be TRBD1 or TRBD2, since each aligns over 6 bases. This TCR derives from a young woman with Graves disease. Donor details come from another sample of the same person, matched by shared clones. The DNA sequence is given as TGTGCCACCCGACGGGGGCGGATTGACGAGCAGTACTTC. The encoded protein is CATRRGRIDEQYF.